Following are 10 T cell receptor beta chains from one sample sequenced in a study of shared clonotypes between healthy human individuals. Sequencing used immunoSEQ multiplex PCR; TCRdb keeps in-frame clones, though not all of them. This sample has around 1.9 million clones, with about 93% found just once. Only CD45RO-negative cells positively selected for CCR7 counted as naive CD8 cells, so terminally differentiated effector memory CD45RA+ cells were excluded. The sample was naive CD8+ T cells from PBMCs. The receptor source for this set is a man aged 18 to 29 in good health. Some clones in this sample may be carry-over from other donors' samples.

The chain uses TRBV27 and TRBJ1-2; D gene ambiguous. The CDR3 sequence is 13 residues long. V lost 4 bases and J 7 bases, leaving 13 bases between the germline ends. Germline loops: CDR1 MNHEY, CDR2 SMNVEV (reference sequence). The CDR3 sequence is CASSSGRVAGYTF. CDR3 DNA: TGTGCCAGCAGTTCAGGACGTGTGGCTGGCTACACCTTC.

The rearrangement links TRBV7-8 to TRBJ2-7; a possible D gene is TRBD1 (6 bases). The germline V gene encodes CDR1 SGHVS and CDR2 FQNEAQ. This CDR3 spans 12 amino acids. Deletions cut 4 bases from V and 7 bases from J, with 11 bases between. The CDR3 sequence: CASSSRQAEQYF. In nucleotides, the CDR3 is TGTGCCAGCAGCTCTAGACAGGCGGAGCAGTACTTC.

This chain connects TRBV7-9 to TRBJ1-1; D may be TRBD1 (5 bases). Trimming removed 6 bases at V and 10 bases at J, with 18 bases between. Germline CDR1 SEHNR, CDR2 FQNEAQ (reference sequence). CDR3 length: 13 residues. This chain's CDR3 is CASSPGLSGGAFF. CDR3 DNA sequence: TGTGCCAGCAGTCCCGGACTTTCGGGGGGAGCTTTCTTT.

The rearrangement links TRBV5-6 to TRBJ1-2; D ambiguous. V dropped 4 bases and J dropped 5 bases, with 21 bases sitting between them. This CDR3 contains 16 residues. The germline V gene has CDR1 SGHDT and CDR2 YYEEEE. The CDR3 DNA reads TGTGCCAGCAGCGGCCGGGCCGTCCTGCCAGTTTATGGCTACACCTTC. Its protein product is CASSGRAVLPVYGYTF.

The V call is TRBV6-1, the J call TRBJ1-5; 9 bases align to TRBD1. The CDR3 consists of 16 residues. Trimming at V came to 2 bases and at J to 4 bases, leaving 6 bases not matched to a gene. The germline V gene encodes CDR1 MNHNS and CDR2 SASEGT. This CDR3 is CASSEFVGQGNQPQHF. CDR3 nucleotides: TGTGCCAGCAGTGAATTCGTCGGACAGGGGAATCAGCCCCAGCATTTT.

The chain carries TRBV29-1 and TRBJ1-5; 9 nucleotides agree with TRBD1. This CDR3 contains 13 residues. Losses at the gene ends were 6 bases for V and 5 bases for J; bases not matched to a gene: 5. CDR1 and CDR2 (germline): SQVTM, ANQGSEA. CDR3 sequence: CSVGTGIYQPQHF. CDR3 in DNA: TGCAGCGTGGGGACAGGGATTTATCAGCCCCAGCATTTT.

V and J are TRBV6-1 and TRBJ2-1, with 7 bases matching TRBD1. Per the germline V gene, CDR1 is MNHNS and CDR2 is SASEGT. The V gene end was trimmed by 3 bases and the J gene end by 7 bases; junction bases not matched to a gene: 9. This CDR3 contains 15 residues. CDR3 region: CASSDPRTGVNEQFF. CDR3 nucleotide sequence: TGTGCCAGCAGTGATCCTAGGACAGGTGTGAATGAGCAGTTCTTC.

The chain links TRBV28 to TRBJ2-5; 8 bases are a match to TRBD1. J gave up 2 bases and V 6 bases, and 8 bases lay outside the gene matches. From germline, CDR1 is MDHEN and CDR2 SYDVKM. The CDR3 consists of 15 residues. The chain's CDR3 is CASRKLRDRQETQYF. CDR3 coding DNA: TGTGCCAGCAGAAAACTCCGGGACAGGCAAGAGACCCAGTACTTC.

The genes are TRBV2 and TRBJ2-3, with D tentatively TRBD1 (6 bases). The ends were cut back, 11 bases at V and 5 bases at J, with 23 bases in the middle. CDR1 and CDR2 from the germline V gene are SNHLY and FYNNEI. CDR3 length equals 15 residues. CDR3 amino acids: CAGGRGWEIGDTQYF. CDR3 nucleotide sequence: TGTGCCGGGGGAAGGGGGTGGGAGATTGGAGATACGCAGTATTTT.

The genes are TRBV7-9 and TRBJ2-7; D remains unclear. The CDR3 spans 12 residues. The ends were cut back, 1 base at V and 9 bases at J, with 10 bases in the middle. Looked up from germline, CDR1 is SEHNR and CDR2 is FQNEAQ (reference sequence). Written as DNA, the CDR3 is TGTGCCAGCAGCTTAGGAAGTGCCGGGCAGTACTTC. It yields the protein CASSLGSAGQYF.